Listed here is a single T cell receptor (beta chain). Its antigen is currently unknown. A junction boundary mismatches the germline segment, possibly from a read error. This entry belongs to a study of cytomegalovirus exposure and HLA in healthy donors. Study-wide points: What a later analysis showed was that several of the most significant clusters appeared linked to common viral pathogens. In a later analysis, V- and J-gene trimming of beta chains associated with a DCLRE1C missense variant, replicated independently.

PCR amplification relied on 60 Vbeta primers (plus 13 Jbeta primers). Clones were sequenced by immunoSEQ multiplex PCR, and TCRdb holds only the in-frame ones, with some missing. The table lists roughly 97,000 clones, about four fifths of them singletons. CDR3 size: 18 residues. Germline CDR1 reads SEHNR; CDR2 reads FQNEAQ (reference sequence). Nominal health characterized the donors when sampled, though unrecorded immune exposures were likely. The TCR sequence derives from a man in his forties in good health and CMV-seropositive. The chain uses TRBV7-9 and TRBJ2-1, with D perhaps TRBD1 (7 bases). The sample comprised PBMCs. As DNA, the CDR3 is TGTTCCAGCAGCTCCCGAGCAGGGGGAGGTGGCTCCTACAATGAGCAGTTCTTC. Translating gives CSSSSRAGGGGSYNEQFF.